The 30 T cell receptor beta chains below come from one sample, sequenced in a study of spatial heterogeneity in lung cancer. Overall study results and limits: The number of expanded tumor alpha and beta chains correlated with mutation number.

Antigen specificity for these receptors is unknown. TCRdb reanalysed the 5' RACE reads using MiXCR and keeps one entry per CDR3 protein. The sample shows some 21,000 distinct CDR3 sequences, 5% to 7% of them seen only once. As to time point: sample taken at primary tumor resection. The sequencing used lung tumor tissue, collected at surgery. Receptors were obtained from a male donor with early-stage non-small cell lung cancer.

Comments on this clonotype: Since a much larger clone is just one base distant, this may be a read error. The chain combines TRBV20-1 with TRBJ2-1, with D possibly being TRBD1 (6 bases). The CDR3 spans 14 residues. Germline CDR1 is DFQATT and CDR2 is SNEGSKA (reference sequence). The chain's CDR3 is CSARAGHSYNAQFF. The CDR3 coding sequence is TGCAGTGCTAGAGCGGGACATTCCTACAATGCGCAGTTCTTC.

This clonotype was detected ten times or more. This chain connects TRBV7-9 to TRBJ2-5; D is perhaps TRBD1 (6 bases). CDR1 is SEHNR, CDR2 FQNEAQ, per germline (reference sequence). CDR3 length equals 14 residues. The V and J ends lost 5 bases and 1 base respectively, with 11 bases between them. DNA of the CDR3: TGTGCCAGCAGCATGGGACACATCCAAGAGACCCAGTACTTC. Translation: CASSMGHIQETQYF.

CDR3 sequence (DNA): TGTGCCAGCAGGCTAGCGGGGGCCCCGGGAGATACGCAGTATTTT. Translating gives CASRLAGAPGDTQYF. This sequence joins TRBV11-2 and TRBJ2-3, with 10 positions matching TRBD2. The CDR3 sequence is 15 residues long. Germline assignment: CDR1 SGHAT and CDR2 FQNNGV. V dropped 6 bases and J dropped 5; count of bases not matched to a gene: 8.

This clonotype was detected many times. V and J are TRBV3-1 and TRBJ1-5, with a weak D call TRBD1 (6 bases). The CDR3 contains 16 residues. Between the trimmed V and J ends, which lost 2 bases and 1 base, there was a span of 12 bases. Germline loops: CDR1 LGHDT, CDR2 YNNKEL (reference sequence). The CDR3 loop is CASSQHAGDSNQPQHF. In DNA, the CDR3 is TGTGCCAGCAGCCAACACGCAGGGGACAGCAATCAGCCCCAGCATTTT.

This clonotype has a count of ten or more. The V call is TRBV5-1, the J call TRBJ2-7, with 10 bases identical to TRBD1. The V segment lost 4 bases and the J segment 5 bases; nucleotides outside the gene matches: 9. Germline V gene lookup returns CDR1 SGHRS and CDR2 YFSETQ. The CDR3 is 15 residues long. The DNA for the CDR3 is TGCGCCAGCAGCAACGCGGGACAGGGGATCCACGAGCAGTACTTC. Translating it yields CASSNAGQGIHEQYF.

This clonotype is a singleton in its sample. Since a much larger clone is just one base distant, this may be a read error. The CDR3 is CASIYSIGENYNEQFF. For the CDR3, the DNA is TGTGCCAGCATCTATTCGATCGGGGAGAACTACAATGAGCAGTTCTTC. This chain links TRBV7-2 with TRBJ2-1; D is perhaps TRBD2 (5 bases). The CDR3 covers 16 residues. The V end was cut by 7 bases, the J end by 3 bases, with 19 bases between. CDR1 and CDR2 from the germline V gene are SGHTA and FQGNSA.

This clonotype was observed a few times. The J gene is TRBJ1-1, the V gene TRBV28, with unresolved D. Trimming pared 6 bases from V and 3 bases from J, leaving 14 bases between. CDR1 and CDR2 (germline): MDHEN, SYDVKM. This CDR3 contains 14 residues. CDR3 sequence (DNA): TGTGCCAGCAGCCCCGACTTACCCCACACTGAAGCTTTCTTT. It is translated as CASSPDLPHTEAFF. The full variable domain, in which reference TRBV28 and TRBJ1-1 provide the parts outside the CDR3, is DVKVTQSSRYLVKRTGEKVFLECVQDMDHENMFWYRQDPGLGLRLIYFSYDVKMKEKGDIPEGYSVSREKKERFSLILESASTNQTSMYLCASSPDLPHTEAFFGQGTRLTVV.

This clonotype was seen ten or more times. The CDR3 region has the DNA TGCGCCAGCAGCCCAGCGGGGGCGGGTTACGAGCAGTACTTC. Its translation: CASSPAGAGYEQYF. The V call is TRBV4-3, the J call TRBJ2-7, with 8 bases aligning to TRBD2. The CDR3 has 14 residues. Germline V lookup: CDR1 LGHNA, CDR2 YSLEER. The J segment lost 4 bases and the V segment lost 4 bases, leaving 6 bases of the junction unmatched.

This chain uses TRBV12-3 or TRBV12-4 with TRBJ1-2; 7 bases agree with TRBD1. Germline trimming cut 3 bases from V and 2 bases from J; bases unmatched to any gene: 9. The CDR3 covers 16 residues. CDR3 in DNA: TGTGCCAGCAGTTTTCGTCAACAGGGGACCAACTATGGCTACACCTTC. Protein: CASSFRQQGTNYGYTF.

This clonotype occurred many times. The chain carries TRBV6-2 or TRBV6-3 and TRBJ2-7; D is ambiguous. CDR1 is MNHEY, CDR2 SVGEGT, per germline. The CDR3 totals 13 residues. V lost 4 bases to trimming and J lost 3 bases, with 10 bases between them. Here the CDR3 DNA reads TGTGCCAGCAGTTGGATCGGCCTCTACGAGCAGTACTTC. This gives the protein CASSWIGLYEQYF.

This clonotype was counted a few times. The chain employs TRBV30 and TRBJ2-3; TRBD1 agrees at 7 bases. There are 14 residues in the CDR3. In germline, CDR1 is GTSNPN, CDR2 SVGIG (reference sequence). Here the CDR3 DNA reads TGTGTCTTCCAGAGACAGGGCCTCACAGATACGCAGTATTTT. Its translation is CVFQRQGLTDTQYF. The whole variable domain, filled in from reference TRBV30 and TRBJ2-3, reads SQTIHQWPATLVQPVGSPLSLECTVEGTSNPNLYWYRQAAGRGLQLLFYSVGIGQISSEVPQNLSASRPQDRQFILSSKKLLLSDSGFYLCVFQRQGLTDTQYFGPGTRLTVL.

This chain connects TRBV5-1 to TRBJ2-7; D assignment may be TRBD1 or TRBD2 (6 bases each). The V end lost 0 bases, the J end lost 0 bases, and 10 bases lay between the germline ends. CDR1 is SGHRS, CDR2 YFSETQ, per germline. The CDR3 length is 15 residues. As DNA, the CDR3 is TGCGCCAGCAGCTTGGTAGGGGGGAGCTCCTACGAGCAGTACTTC. Protein product: CASSLVGGSSYEQYF.

The chain is built from TRBV20-1 and TRBJ1-5; 7 nucleotides match TRBD1. The trim removed 5 bases at V and 0 bases at J, leaving 10 bases unmatched. This CDR3 is 16 amino acids long. The germline V gene has CDR1 DFQATT and CDR2 SNEGSKA (reference sequence). The DNA of the CDR3 is TGCAGTGCTTCAGCTATCGGGACAGCTAGCAATCAGCCCCAGCATTTT. As protein: CSASAIGTASNQPQHF.

The chain couples TRBV5-6 to TRBJ1-5; 9 bases agree with TRBD1. V lost 4 bases to trimming and J lost 0 bases; unmatched junction nucleotides: 11. The CDR3 contains 18 residues. Germline V gene data show CDR1 as SGHDT and CDR2 as YYEEEE. The CDR3 protein is CASSLMPGQGISNQPQHF. CDR3 in DNA: TGTGCCAGCAGCCTGATGCCGGGACAGGGAATTAGCAATCAGCCCCAGCATTTT.

This clonotype was counted many times. The rearrangement uses TRBV21-1 and TRBJ1-1; the D call of TRBD1 is as the table states it, not checked on the DNA. TRBV21-1 corresponds to a pseudogene. The CDR3 is 17 amino acids. The CDR3 loop is CASSTRSGIHPDTEAFF. In DNA, the CDR3 is TGTGCCAGCAGCACTCGATCAGGGATCCACCCGGACACTGAAGCTTTCTTT.

This clonotype was counted ten times or more. This chain links TRBV4-2 with TRBJ2-7; D might be TRBD2 (6 bases). The CDR3 has 15 residues. Trimming took off 0 bases at V and 7 bases at J, with 16 bases between the two ends. CDR1 and CDR2 (germline): LGHNA, YNFKEQ. CDR3 sequence: CASSQDRGLPREQYF. Written as DNA, the CDR3 is TGTGCCAGCAGCCAAGATCGGGGACTCCCGCGTGAGCAGTACTTC.

This clonotype appeared many times. CDR3 region: CASSLARASGSNEQFF. The CDR3 nucleotides are TGTGCCAGCAGCTTGGCCCGGGCTAGCGGGAGTAATGAGCAGTTCTTC. The J gene is TRBJ2-1, the V gene TRBV5-4; TRBD2 matches 10 bases. V dropped 0 bases and J dropped 7; count of bases not matched to a gene: 7. This CDR3 is built from 16 residues. The germline gives CDR1 SGHNT, CDR2 YYREEE (reference sequence).

This clonotype was seen more than once but under ten times. The chain uses TRBV12-3 or TRBV12-4 and TRBJ2-5; 9 nucleotides line up with TRBD1. The junction had 7 bases not matched to a gene; V was cut back by 7 bases and J by 4 bases. CDR3 length: 14 residues. This chain's CDR3 is CASTRDRVGETQYF. For the CDR3, the DNA is TGTGCCAGCACCAGGGACAGGGTAGGAGAGACCCAGTACTTC.

This clonotype has a count of ten or more. The V gene is TRBV29-1, the J gene TRBJ1-2, with D perhaps matching TRBD1 (6 bases). This CDR3 is built from 13 residues. The ends were cut back, 7 bases at V and 5 bases at J, with 17 bases in the middle. The germline V gene has CDR1 SQVTM and CDR2 ANQGSEA. The CDR3 here is CSAVGDRKYGYTF. The CDR3 coding sequence is TGCAGCGCAGTGGGCGACAGGAAATATGGCTACACCTTC. The full variable domain, its missing parts supplied by reference TRBV29-1 and TRBJ1-2, is SAVISQKPSRDICQRGTSLTIQCQVDSQVTMMFWYRQQPGQSLTLIATANQGSEATYESGFVIDKFPISRPNLTFSTLTVSNMSPEDSSIYLCSAVGDRKYGYTFGSGTRLTVV.

The CDR3, as DNA: TGTGCCAGCAGCTCTCCGGGACAGGGCTCACCCCTCCACTTT. Its protein is CASSSPGQGSPLHF. The rearrangement uses TRBV7-9 and TRBJ1-6; 9 bases map to TRBD1. Trimming took 4 bases from V and 10 from J; bases not matched to a gene: 5. CDR1 and CDR2 from the germline V gene are SEHNR and FQNEAQ (reference sequence). CDR3 length equals 14 residues.

This clonotype was detected many times. The chain combines TRBV29-1 with TRBJ1-1; D remains ambiguous. V was trimmed by 6 bases and J by 0 bases, leaving 14 bases between them. The CDR3 consists of 14 residues. Germline V gene data show CDR1 as SQVTM and CDR2 as ANQGSEA. CDR3 sequence: CSVAVQSLNTEAFF. DNA of the CDR3: TGCAGCGTCGCGGTACAGAGCTTGAACACTGAAGCTTTCTTT.

This clonotype has just a few counts. The chain combines TRBV3-1 with TRBJ2-5; D may be TRBD1 or TRBD2 (5 bases each). CDR3 size: 13 residues. Germline CDR1 and CDR2: LGHDT and YNNKEL (reference sequence). The V gene lost 3 bases and the J gene lost 1 base, with 6 bases spanning the gap. CDR3 protein: CASSQRGQETQYF. CDR3 nucleotides: TGTGCCAGCAGCCAGAGGGGCCAAGAGACCCAGTACTTC.

This clonotype was counted at least ten times. The V call is TRBV18, the J call TRBJ2-3; D uncertain. CDR1 KGHSH and CDR2 LQKENI come from the germline V gene. V dropped 3 bases and J dropped 4 bases, with 17 bases sitting between them. CDR3 length equals 16 residues. CDR3 in amino acids: CASSPRSGSTSDTQYF. CDR3 DNA: TGTGCCAGCTCACCCCGTTCCGGGTCTACATCAGATACGCAGTATTTT.

This clonotype was found many times. The rearrangement uses TRBV18 and TRBJ1-4; D is undetermined. The length of the CDR3 is 15 residues. Germline CDR1 reads KGHSH; CDR2 reads LQKENI. V was cut by 0 bases and J by 0 bases, with 5 bases left in between. In DNA, the CDR3 is TGTGCCAGCTCACCACCCCGGACAACTAATGAAAAACTGTTTTTT. This translates into CASSPPRTTNEKLFF.

For the CDR3, the DNA is TGCAGTGCTGGGGCCCCGGGGGCCAACTACGAGCAGTACTTC. It specifies CSAGAPGANYEQYF. This chain connects TRBV20-1 to TRBJ2-7, with D tentatively TRBD1 or TRBD2 (6 bases each). Germline V gene lookup returns CDR1 DFQATT and CDR2 SNEGSKA (reference sequence). The CDR3 covers 14 residues. Trimming took 5 bases from V and 3 from J, leaving 17 bases between them.

This clonotype was recorded many times. A read error may account for a junction end that differs from germline. This chain uses TRBV7-7 with TRBJ2-3; 8 bases are shared with TRBD2. The length of the CDR3 is 15 residues. Germline assignment: CDR1 SSHAT and CDR2 FNYEAQ (reference sequence). CDR3 residues: CASSKGLVFTDTQYF. CDR3 nucleotides: TGTGCTAGCAGCAAGGGACTAGTGTTCACAGATACGCAGTATTTT.

This clonotype was recorded many times. The chain couples TRBV18 to TRBJ2-3; TRBD2 is a possible D gene (6 bases). Germline assignment: CDR1 KGHSH and CDR2 LQKENI. The CDR3 consists of 12 residues. The V and J ends lost 5 bases and 4 bases respectively, with 7 bases between them. The chain's CDR3 is CASSSGADTQYF. The CDR3, as DNA: TGTGCCAGCTCATCGGGGGCAGATACGCAGTATTTT.

This clonotype was recorded a few times. The chain employs TRBV4-3 and TRBJ2-7; no firm D call. The V end was cut by 2 bases, the J end by 5 bases, with 13 bases between. The CDR3 contains 14 residues. In germline, CDR1 is LGHNA, CDR2 YSLEER. The CDR3 DNA follows: TGCGCCAGCAGCCAACGCCTAGTTCAAAACGAGCAGTACTTC. This gives the protein CASSQRLVQNEQYF.

This clonotype appeared many times. The chain employs TRBV7-2 and TRBJ1-4; D perhaps matches TRBD1 (5 bases). The germline V and J ends were trimmed by 2 bases and 5 bases, with 18 bases remaining between them. CDR1 SGHTA and CDR2 FQGNSA come from the germline V gene. The CDR3 is made up of 17 amino acids. The DNA for the CDR3 is TGTGCCAGCAGCTTAAGAGAGCATGGAGGGGCCAATGAAAAACTGTTTTTT. Translating gives CASSLREHGGANEKLFF.

This clonotype was counted many times. This chain connects TRBV7-2 to TRBJ2-3, with 13 bases identical to TRBD2. This CDR3 has 16 amino acids. The J segment lost 5 bases and the V segment lost 5 bases, leaving 7 bases of the junction unmatched. Per germline, CDR1 SGHTA and CDR2 FQGNSA. The CDR3 nucleotides read TGTGCCAGCAGCCCACGACTAGCGGGGGGAGGAGATACGCAGTATTTT. Translating it yields CASSPRLAGGGDTQYF.